These T cell receptor beta chains were read from a single sample in a study of shared clonotypes between healthy human individuals. Libraries were prepared by immunoSEQ multiplex PCR; TCRdb keeps only in-frame clonotypes and omits some of them. The profile covers some 500,000 clones, with 90% to 97% appearing a single time and under 0.065% taken by the ten largest. The sample was naive CD4+ T cells sorted from blood. The receptors originated from a woman aged 25-40 years in good health. CDR3s leave out the opening cysteine and the closing phenylalanine or tryptophan. The D gene is left open where the match is weak.

TRBV2	14	TRBD2	TRBJ2-1	AIQLIQAGGGREQF
TRBV28	13	TRBD1	TRBJ2-5	ASSPGTGYWETQY
TRBV15	15	TRBD1	TRBJ1-4	ATSRVRGQATNEKLF
TRBV5-1	13	TRBD2	TRBJ2-5	ASSLEASGQETQY
TRBV27	12	TRBD1	TRBJ1-2	ASSPRGANYGYT
TRBV28	12	TRBD1	TRBJ2-5	ASRTGSLQETQY
TRBV29-1	11	-	-	SVVDGLVYEQY
TRBV7-3	16	TRBD2	TRBJ2-3	ASSQGGLAGVGTDTQY
TRBV10-3	12	-	TRBJ1-3	AISESTFGNTIY
TRBV28	13	TRBD1	TRBJ1-1	ASSLDRGQNTEAF
TRBV2	12	TRBD1	TRBJ2-4	ASSEQGVKNIQY
TRBV5-1	11	-	TRBJ2-3	ASSLTITDTQY
TRBV6-4	13	TRBD1	TRBJ1-1	ASSDSGQARTEAF
TRBV7-2	11	TRBD2	TRBJ2-5	ASSKGLAGAQY
TRBV6-6	10	-	TRBJ2-7	ASSPGNYEQY
TRBV7-8	14	-	TRBJ1-1	ASSLARTPVVTEAF